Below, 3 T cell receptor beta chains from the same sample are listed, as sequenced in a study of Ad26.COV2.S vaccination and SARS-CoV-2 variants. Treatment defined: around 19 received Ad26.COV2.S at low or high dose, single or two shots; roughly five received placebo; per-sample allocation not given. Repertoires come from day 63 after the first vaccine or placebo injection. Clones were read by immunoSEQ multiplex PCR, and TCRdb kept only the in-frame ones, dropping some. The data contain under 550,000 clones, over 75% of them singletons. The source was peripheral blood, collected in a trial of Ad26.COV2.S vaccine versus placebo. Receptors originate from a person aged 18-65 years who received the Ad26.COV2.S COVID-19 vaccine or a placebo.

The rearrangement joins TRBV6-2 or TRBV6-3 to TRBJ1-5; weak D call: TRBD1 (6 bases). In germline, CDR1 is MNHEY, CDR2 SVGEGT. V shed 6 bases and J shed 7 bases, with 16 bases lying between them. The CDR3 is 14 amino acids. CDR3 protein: CASSKGGGGQPQHF. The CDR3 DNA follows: TGTGCCAGCAGCAAAGGGGGGGGAGGACAGCCCCAGCATTTT.

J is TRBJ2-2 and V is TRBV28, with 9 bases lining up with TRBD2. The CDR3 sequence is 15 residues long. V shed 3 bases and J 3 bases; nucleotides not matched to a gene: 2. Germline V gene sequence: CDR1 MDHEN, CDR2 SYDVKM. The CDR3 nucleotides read TGTGCCAGCAGTTTTAGCGGGGGCCACACCGGGGAGCTGTTTTTT. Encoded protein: CASSFSGGHTGELFF.

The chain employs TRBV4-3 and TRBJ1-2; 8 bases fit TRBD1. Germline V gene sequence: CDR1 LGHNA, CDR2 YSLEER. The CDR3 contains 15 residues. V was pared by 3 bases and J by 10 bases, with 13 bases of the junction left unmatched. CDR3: CASSQKQGGYSDYTF. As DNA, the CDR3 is TGCGCCAGCAGCCAGAAACAGGGGGGCTACTCTGACTACACCTTC.